The 23 T cell receptor beta chains reported below all come from one sample, sequenced in a study of T cell responses to AZD1222 COVID-19 vaccine. Data came from immunoSEQ multiplex PCR; TCRdb stores just in-frame clones and leaves some out. The table has over 150,000 clones, over 85% seen once; the top ten hold over 15%. Sample: peripheral blood, taken on day 0 of AZD1222 vaccination. The receptors come from an adult in good health.

This clone turned up a few times. The rearrangement uses TRBV7-2 and TRBJ1-1; unclear D gene. Trimming took off 5 bases at V and 5 bases at J, with 12 bases between the two ends. The CDR3 totals 13 residues. CDR1 is SGHTA, CDR2 FQGNSA, per germline. CDR3 coding DNA: TGTGCCAGCAGCCCGTACGAAAGTACTGAAGCTTTCTTT. Translated, it gives CASSPYESTEAFF.

J is TRBJ1-1 and V is TRBV7-3; D gene unclear. The germline V and J ends were trimmed by 2 bases and 6 bases, with 10 bases remaining between them. The CDR3 runs 13 residues. Per germline, CDR1 SGHTA and CDR2 FQGTGA. CDR3 protein: CASSLLGSAEAFF. The CDR3 DNA reads as TGTGCCAGCAGCTTATTAGGATCTGCTGAAGCTTTCTTT.

V usage is TRBV18 and J usage is TRBJ2-7; tentative D call: TRBD2 (6 bases). Trimming took 1 base from V and 4 from J, leaving 14 bases between them. From germline, CDR1 is KGHSH and CDR2 LQKENI. This CDR3 has 15 amino acids. The CDR3 sequence is CASSPQLGEVYEQYF. For the CDR3, the DNA is TGTGCCAGCTCACCACAGCTAGGGGAGGTATACGAGCAGTACTTC.

This clone has a single count. This rearrangement joins TRBV18 to TRBJ1-1, with 8 bases fitting TRBD1. Germline values: CDR1 KGHSH, CDR2 LQKENI. V lost 6 bases to trimming and J lost 10 bases; unmatched junction nucleotides: 4. CDR3 length: 11 amino acids. The CDR3 is CASSLDRGAFF. The CDR3 DNA reads as TGTGCCAGCTCCCTTGACAGGGGAGCTTTCTTT.

The chain uses TRBV7-6 and TRBJ1-6; D possibly corresponds to TRBD1 (5 bases). Trimming left V 5 bases short and J 8 bases short, with 16 bases between. The germline gives CDR1 SGHVS, CDR2 FNYEAQ. This CDR3 comprises 15 residues. CDR3 sequence reads: CASSLESQGDSPLHF. Here the CDR3 DNA reads TGTGCCAGCAGCCTAGAAAGTCAAGGGGATTCACCCCTCCACTTT. The full variable domain, rest sourced from reference TRBV7-6 and TRBJ1-6, is GAGVSQSPRYKVTKRGQDVALRCDPISGHVSLYWYRQALGQGPEFLTYFNYEAQQDKSGLPNDRFSAERPEGSISTLTIQRTEQRDSAMYRCASSLESQGDSPLHFGNGTRLTVT.

The genes are TRBV18 and TRBJ1-5; the D gene is possibly TRBD1 (6 bases). Trimming pared 2 bases from V and 0 bases from J, leaving 11 bases between. The germline V gene encodes CDR1 KGHSH and CDR2 LQKENI. The CDR3 has 16 residues. The CDR3 reads CASSPFRQDSNQPQHF. CDR3 sequence (DNA): TGTGCCAGCTCACCATTCAGACAGGATAGCAATCAGCCCCAGCATTTT.

The rearrangement uses TRBV5-6 and TRBJ1-6; D possibly corresponds to TRBD1 (5 bases). Trimming removed 4 bases at V and 11 bases at J, with 19 bases between. Germline V lookup: CDR1 SGHDT, CDR2 YYEEEE. This CDR3 comprises 15 residues. CDR3 DNA: TGTGCCAGCAGCGCCAGAGGGGAGGTGGGGACACCCCTCCACTTT. Translated, it gives CASSARGEVGTPLHF. Using reference TRBV5-6 and TRBJ1-6 for the parts outside the CDR3, the full variable domain is DAGVTQSPTHLIKTRGQQVTLRCSPKSGHDTVSWYQQALGQGPQFIFQYYEEEERQRGNFPDRFSGHQFPNYSSELNVNALLLGDSALYLCASSARGEVGTPLHFGNGTRLTVT.

This CDR3 reads CASSLGPGTNYEQYF. The DNA of the CDR3 is TGCGCCAGCAGCTTGGGTCCCGGGACAAACTACGAGCAGTACTTC. The chain combines TRBV5-1 with TRBJ2-7; D might be TRBD1 (6 bases). This CDR3 has 15 residues. Germline CDR1 reads SGHRS; CDR2 reads YFSETQ. V shed 0 bases and J shed 3 bases, with 13 bases lying between them.

This chain connects TRBV10-2 to TRBJ2-7; 10 nucleotides match TRBD2. Germline V gene sequence: CDR1 WSHSY, CDR2 SAAADI. J was trimmed by 0 bases and V by 4 bases; bases with no gene match: 21. The CDR3 is 21 amino acids. Here the CDR3 reads CASSVPRQVTSGAPSSYEQYF. The CDR3 DNA is TGCGCCAGCAGTGTTCCCCGACAGGTTACTAGCGGGGCCCCTAGCTCCTACGAGCAGTACTTC.

The rearrangement links TRBV3-1 (or the pseudogene TRBV3-2) to TRBJ2-1, with 13 positions matching TRBD2. This CDR3 is 16 amino acids long. Germline V gives CDR1 LGHDT, CDR2 YNNKEL (reference sequence). J gave up 10 bases and V 2 bases, and 8 bases lay outside the gene matches. CDR3: CASSQLGTSGVGEQFF. CDR3 bases: TGTGCCAGCAGCCAACTCGGGACTAGCGGGGTGGGAGAGCAGTTCTTC.

V usage is TRBV9 and J usage is TRBJ2-2, with D unclear. The V and J ends lost 0 bases and 4 bases respectively, with 13 bases between them. The CDR3 consists of 16 residues. Germline CDR1 reads SGDLS; CDR2 reads YYNGEE. The CDR3 region has the DNA TGTGCCAGCAGCGTAGGGTCAGCCTACCCCACCGGGGAGCTGTTTTTT. Residues: CASSVGSAYPTGELFF.

The chain uses TRBV10-3 and TRBJ1-5; possibly TRBD1 for D (5 bases). This CDR3 is built from 14 residues. Trimming took off 8 bases at V and 1 base at J, with 12 bases between the two ends. Germline loops: CDR1 ENHRY, CDR2 SYGVKD. The CDR3 DNA follows: TGTGCCATCTCCTGGGGACCGAGCAATCAGCCCCAGCATTTT. Translating it yields CAISWGPSNQPQHF.

The V gene is TRBV28, the J gene TRBJ2-1; D gene uncertain. With 4 bases removed from V and 10 bases from J, the gap between germline ends came to 8 bases. The CDR3 is made up of 11 amino acids. The germline V gene encodes CDR1 MDHEN and CDR2 SYDVKM. The CDR3 nucleotides are TGTGCCAGCAGTTACCCGTCGGAGCAGTTCTTC. Amino acid sequence: CASSYPSEQFF.

This clone was observed a few times. The chain couples TRBV27 to TRBJ2-1; D unclear. This CDR3 is built from 12 residues. The ends were cut back, 3 bases at V and 4 bases at J, with 4 bases in the middle. CDR1 is MNHEY, CDR2 SMNVEV, per germline (reference sequence). The DNA of the CDR3 is TGTGCCAGCAGTTTCCCTTACAATGAGCAGTTCTTC. This gives the protein CASSFPYNEQFF.

The J gene is TRBJ1-6, the V gene TRBV5-1; perhaps TRBD1 as D (5 bases). V gave up 5 bases and J gave up 10 bases, with 16 bases separating them. Germline V gene sequence: CDR1 SGHRS, CDR2 YFSETQ. This CDR3 comprises 14 residues. The CDR3, as DNA: TGCGCCAGCAGTCCCGGGACCGCAAGGTCACCCCTCCACTTT. Translation gives CASSPGTARSPLHF.

This clone was seen once. This sequence joins TRBV27 and TRBJ2-1; possibly TRBD1 or TRBD2 for D (5 bases each). Germline assignment: CDR1 MNHEY and CDR2 SMNVEV (reference sequence). The CDR3 sequence is 14 residues long. Trimming pared 2 bases from V and 7 bases from J, leaving 12 bases between. CDR3 nucleotides: TGTGCCAGCAGTTTAGGGACCAGGCGAAATGAGCAGTTCTTC. It codes for CASSLGTRRNEQFF.

The chain joins TRBV7-9 to TRBJ2-7; D ambiguous. CDR1 and CDR2 from the germline V gene are SEHNR and FQNEAQ (reference sequence). The CDR3 extends over 11 amino acids. V lost 5 bases to trimming and J lost 3 bases, with 5 bases between them. For the CDR3, the DNA is TGTGCCAGCAGCCGACGCTACGAGCAGTACTTC. Protein product: CASSRRYEQYF.

The chain recombines TRBV20-1 with TRBJ2-5, with unresolved D. This CDR3 region has 10 residues. Germline V gene data show CDR1 as DFQATT and CDR2 as SNEGSKA (reference sequence). Between the trimmed V and J ends, which lost 5 bases and 5 bases, there was a span of 6 bases. The CDR3 region is CSAYTETQYF. The CDR3 DNA is TGCAGTGCTTACACGGAGACCCAGTACTTC.

In its sample, this clone was seen once. As DNA, the CDR3 is TGCGCCAGCAGCTTTCCCATATCGTATAGCGGGGGCACTCAAGAGACCCAGTACTTC. Its protein product is CASSFPISYSGGTQETQYF. The chain carries TRBV5-1 and TRBJ2-5; TRBD2 matches 9 bases. Germline trimming cut 2 bases from V and 2 bases from J; bases unmatched to any gene: 16. Germline assignment: CDR1 SGHRS and CDR2 YFSETQ. The length of the CDR3 is 19 residues.

The rearrangement links TRBV6-5 to TRBJ1-2; weak D call: TRBD1 (5 bases). Germline V gives CDR1 MNHEY, CDR2 SVGAGI. The CDR3 runs to 14 residues. Trimming shortened V by 5 bases and J by 5 bases, and 15 bases separated the two germline ends. CDR3 sequence: CASSSTGGPYGYTF. CDR3 nucleotides: TGTGCCAGCAGTAGCACGGGGGGACCTTATGGCTACACCTTC.

The chain has TRBV30 and TRBJ1-1; 8 nucleotides line up with TRBD1. The CDR3 is 13 residues long. Germline assignment: CDR1 GTSNPN and CDR2 SVGIG (reference sequence). V lost 5 bases to trimming and J lost 0 bases; unmatched junction nucleotides: 2. CDR3 amino acids: CAWGTGLNTEAFF. The CDR3 DNA is TGTGCCTGGGGGACAGGTTTGAACACTGAAGCTTTCTTT.

This clone was observed a few times. The chain recombines TRBV15 with TRBJ2-7; D is undetermined. Germline V gene sequence: CDR1 LNHNV, CDR2 YYDKDF (reference sequence). The V end lost 5 bases, the J end lost 0 bases, and 8 bases lay between the germline ends. The CDR3 runs to 13 residues. CDR3 region: CATSLGSSYEQYF. The DNA of the CDR3 is TGTGCCACCAGCTTGGGGTCCTCCTACGAGCAGTACTTC.

The chain has TRBV10-3 and TRBJ2-3; possible D gene TRBD1, 5 bases. The CDR3 has 17 amino acids. Between the trimmed V and J ends, which lost 0 bases and 6 bases, there was a span of 19 bases. Germline V CDR1 and CDR2: ENHRY, SYGVKD. The CDR3 spells CAISESLLGPRADTQYF. CDR3 coding DNA: TGTGCCATCAGTGAGTCACTTCTCGGGCCCAGGGCGGATACGCAGTATTTT.